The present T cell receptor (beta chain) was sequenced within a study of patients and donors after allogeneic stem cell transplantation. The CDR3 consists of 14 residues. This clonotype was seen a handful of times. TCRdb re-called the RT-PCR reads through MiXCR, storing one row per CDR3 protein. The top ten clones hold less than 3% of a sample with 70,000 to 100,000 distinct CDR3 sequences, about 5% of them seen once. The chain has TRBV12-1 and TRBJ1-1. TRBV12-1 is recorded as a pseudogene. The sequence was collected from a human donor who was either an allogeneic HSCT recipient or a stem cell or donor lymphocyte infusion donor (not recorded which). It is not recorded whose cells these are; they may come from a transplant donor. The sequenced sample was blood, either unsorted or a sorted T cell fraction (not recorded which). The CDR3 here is CTSGHFPRNTEAFF. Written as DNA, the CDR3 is TGTACCAGCGGCCACTTTCCAAGGAACACTGAAGCTTTCTTT.